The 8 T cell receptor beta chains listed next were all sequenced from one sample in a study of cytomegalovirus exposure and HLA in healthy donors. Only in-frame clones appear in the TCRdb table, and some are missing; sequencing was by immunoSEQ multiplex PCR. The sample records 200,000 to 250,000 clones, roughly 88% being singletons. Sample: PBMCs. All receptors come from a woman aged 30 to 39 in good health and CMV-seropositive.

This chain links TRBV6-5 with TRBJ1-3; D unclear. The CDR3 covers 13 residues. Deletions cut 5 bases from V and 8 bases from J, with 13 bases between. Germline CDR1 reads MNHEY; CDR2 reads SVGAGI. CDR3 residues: CASSNRGRDTIYF. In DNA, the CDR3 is TGTGCCAGCAGTAATCGAGGGCGCGACACCATATATTTT.

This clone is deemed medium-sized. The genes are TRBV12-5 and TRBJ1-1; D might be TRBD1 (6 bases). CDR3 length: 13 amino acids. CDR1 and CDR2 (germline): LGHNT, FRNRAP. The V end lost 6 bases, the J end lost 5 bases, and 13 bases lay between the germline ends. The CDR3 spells CASGFQGWTEAFF. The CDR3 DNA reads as TGTGCTAGTGGCTTTCAGGGGTGGACTGAAGCTTTCTTT.

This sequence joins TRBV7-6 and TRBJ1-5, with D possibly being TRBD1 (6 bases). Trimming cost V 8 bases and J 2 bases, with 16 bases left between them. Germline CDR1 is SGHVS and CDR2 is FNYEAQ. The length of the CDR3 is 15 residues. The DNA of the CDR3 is TGTGCCAGCTCACAGGGTCCGGGGGGCAATCAGCCCCAGCATTTT. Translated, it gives CASSQGPGGNQPQHF.

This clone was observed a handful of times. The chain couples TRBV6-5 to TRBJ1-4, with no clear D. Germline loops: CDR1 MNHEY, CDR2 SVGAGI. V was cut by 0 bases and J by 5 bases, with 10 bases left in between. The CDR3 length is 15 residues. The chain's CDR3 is CASSYSWRTNEKLFF. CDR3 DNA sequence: TGTGCCAGCAGTTACTCGTGGAGGACCAATGAAAAACTGTTTTTT.

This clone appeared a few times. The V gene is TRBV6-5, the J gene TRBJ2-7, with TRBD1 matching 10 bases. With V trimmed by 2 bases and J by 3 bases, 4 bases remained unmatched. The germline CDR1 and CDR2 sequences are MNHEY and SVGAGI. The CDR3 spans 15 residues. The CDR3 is CASSYGGTGDYEQYF. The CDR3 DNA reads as TGTGCCAGCAGTTACGGAGGGACAGGGGACTACGAGCAGTACTTC.

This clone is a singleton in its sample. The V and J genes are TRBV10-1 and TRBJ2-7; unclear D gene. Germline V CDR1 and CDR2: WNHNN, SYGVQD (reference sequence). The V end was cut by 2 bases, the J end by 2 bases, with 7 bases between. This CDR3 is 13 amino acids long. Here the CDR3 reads CASSENGAYEQYF. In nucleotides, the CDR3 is TGCGCCAGCAGTGAGAATGGAGCCTACGAGCAGTACTTC.

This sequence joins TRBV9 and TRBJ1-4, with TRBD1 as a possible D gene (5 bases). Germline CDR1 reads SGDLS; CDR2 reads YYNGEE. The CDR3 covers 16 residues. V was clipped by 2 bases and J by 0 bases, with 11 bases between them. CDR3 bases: TGTGCCAGCAGCGTCGGTCGGGGCGCAACTAATGAAAAACTGTTTTTT. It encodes CASSVGRGATNEKLFF.

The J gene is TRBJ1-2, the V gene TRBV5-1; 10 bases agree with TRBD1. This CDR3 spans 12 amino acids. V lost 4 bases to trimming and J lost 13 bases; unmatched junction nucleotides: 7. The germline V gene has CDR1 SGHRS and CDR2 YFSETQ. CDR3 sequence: CASSAGTGECTF. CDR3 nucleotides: TGCGCCAGCAGCGCCGGGACAGGGGAATGCACCTTC.